These T cell receptor beta chains were read from a single sample in a study of read filtering for tumor transcriptome and immune sequencing. TCRdb re-derived calls from the reads in MiXCR, one entry per CDR3 protein. The table has tens of thousands of distinct CDR3 sequences, 15% to 20% seen once. Sequencing was carried out using a population of CD138-negative cells sorted from bone marrow. These TCRs come from a donor at least 40 years old with multiple myeloma. The CDR3 runs from the conserved cysteine through the conserved F or W. The D gene is left open where the match is weak. Some rows have no size entry. The others give once, few or many, or a class for an expanded clone.

D gene: .; J gene: TRBJ2-6; CDR3 length: 15; V gene: TRBV4-2; clone size: .; CDR3 protein: CASSQRSSGANVLTF; CDR3 DNA: TGCGCCAGCAGCCAACGTAGCTCTGGGGCCAACGTCCTGACTTTC
D gene: .; J gene: TRBJ2-1; CDR3 length: 14; V gene: TRBV10-3; clone size: many; CDR3 protein: CATYDGTTYNEQFF; CDR3 DNA: TGTGCCACTTATGACGGAACTACCTACAATGAGCAGTTCTTC
D gene: .; J gene: TRBJ1-1; CDR3 length: 13; V gene: TRBV20-1; clone size: .; CDR3 protein: CSARGGVNTEAFF; CDR3 DNA: TGCAGTGCCCGGGGTGGAGTGAACACTGAAGCTTTCTTT
D gene: TRBD1; J gene: TRBJ2-7; CDR3 length: 14; V gene: TRBV11-3; clone size: many; CDR3 protein: CASRPQGVSLEQYF; CDR3 DNA: TGTGCCAGCAGACCACAGGGGGTTTCTCTCGAGCAGTACTTC
D gene: TRBD2; J gene: TRBJ2-5; CDR3 length: 15; V gene: TRBV7-2; clone size: many; CDR3 protein: CASSLVAGAGETQYF; CDR3 DNA: TGTGCCAGCAGCTTAGTGGCGGGAGCCGGTGAGACCCAGTACTTC
D gene: TRBD1; J gene: TRBJ1-1; CDR3 length: 14; V gene: TRBV7-9; clone size: many; CDR3 protein: CASRQGQGNTEAFF; CDR3 DNA: TGTGCCAGCAGGCAAGGACAGGGGAACACTGAAGCTTTCTTT
D gene: .; J gene: TRBJ2-1; CDR3 length: 17; V gene: TRBV28; clone size: many; CDR3 protein: CASITRPERSSYNEQFF; CDR3 DNA: TGTGCCAGCATCACCAGGCCGGAAAGAAGCTCCTACAATGAGCAGTTCTTC
D gene: TRBD1; J gene: TRBJ2-1; CDR3 length: 16; V gene: TRBV27; clone size: many; CDR3 protein: CASSSYRTGEYNEQFF; CDR3 DNA: TGTGCCAGCAGTTCCTATCGGACAGGGGAATACAATGAGCAGTTCTTC
D gene: .; J gene: TRBJ2-7; CDR3 length: 13; V gene: TRBV14; clone size: many; CDR3 protein: CASSQVGWSEQYF; CDR3 DNA: TGTGCCAGCAGCCAAGTGGGCTGGTCCGAGCAGTACTTC
D gene: .; J gene: TRBJ2-7; CDR3 length: 15; V gene: TRBV20-1; clone size: many; CDR3 protein: CSATYPGRNSYEQYF; CDR3 DNA: TGCAGTGCTACATACCCGGGACGCAACTCCTACGAGCAGTACTTC
D gene: TRBD2; J gene: TRBJ2-3; CDR3 length: 16; V gene: TRBV7-3; clone size: many; CDR3 protein: CASSLTIGAGEDTQYF; CDR3 DNA: TGTGCCAGCAGCTTAACGATTGGAGCGGGAGAAGATACGCAGTATTTT
D gene: TRBD1; J gene: TRBJ2-5; CDR3 length: 14; V gene: TRBV6-5; clone size: many; CDR3 protein: CASSRQGYQETQYF; CDR3 DNA: TGTGCCAGCAGTCGACAGGGGTACCAAGAGACCCAGTACTTC
D gene: .; J gene: TRBJ1-6; CDR3 length: 13; V gene: TRBV27; clone size: many; CDR3 protein: CASTSSYNSPLHF; CDR3 DNA: TGTGCCAGCACGAGCTCCTATAATTCACCCCTCCACTTT
D gene: TRBD2; J gene: TRBJ2-5; CDR3 length: 15; V gene: TRBV7-8; clone size: .; CDR3 protein: CASSLPGLVSETRYF; CDR3 DNA: TGTGCCAGCAGCTTACCGGGACTAGTATCGGAGACCCGGTACTTC
D gene: .; J gene: TRBJ1-1; CDR3 length: 11; V gene: TRBV5-6; clone size: .; CDR3 protein: CASSLVGEAFF; CDR3 DNA: TGTGCCAGCAGCTTGGTTGGTGAAGCTTTCTTT
D gene: TRBD2; J gene: TRBJ2-1; CDR3 length: 13; V gene: TRBV29-1; clone size: .; CDR3 protein: CSEAGPAYNEQFF; CDR3 DNA: TGCAGCGAAGCGGGACCCGCTTACAATGAGCAGTTCTTC
D gene: TRBD1; J gene: TRBJ1-1; CDR3 length: 15; V gene: TRBV6-6; clone size: many; CDR3 protein: CASSPRTGGLAEAFF; CDR3 DNA: TGTGCCAGCAGTCCACGGACAGGGGGCCTGGCTGAAGCTTTCTTT
D gene: .; J gene: TRBJ2-1; CDR3 length: 14; V gene: TRBV25-1; clone size: few; CDR3 protein: CASSEFMTFDEQFF; CDR3 DNA: TGTGCCAGCAGTGAATTCATGACATTTGATGAGCAGTTCTTC
D gene: .; J gene: TRBJ2-2; CDR3 length: 14; V gene: TRBV6-5; clone size: many; CDR3 protein: CASSYNGNTGELFF; CDR3 DNA: TGTGCCAGCAGTTACAACGGGAACACCGGGGAGCTGTTTTTT
D gene: .; J gene: TRBJ2-1; CDR3 length: 14; V gene: TRBV2; clone size: many; CDR3 protein: CATKPGTGYNEQFF; CDR3 DNA: TGTGCCACCAAGCCGGGAACGGGCTACAATGAGCAGTTCTTC
D gene: TRBD2; J gene: TRBJ2-5; CDR3 length: 15; V gene: TRBV19; clone size: .; CDR3 protein: CASSPSQIGRETQYF; CDR3 DNA: TGTGCCAGTAGTCCCAGTCAGATCGGGAGGGAGACCCAGTACTTC
D gene: .; J gene: TRBJ2-7; CDR3 length: 12; V gene: TRBV12-3/TRBV12-4; clone size: few; CDR3 protein: CASSYHTGEQYF; CDR3 DNA: TGTGCCAGCAGTTATCATACCGGCGAGCAGTACTTC
D gene: .; J gene: TRBJ2-1; CDR3 length: 12; V gene: TRBV29-1; clone size: many; CDR3 protein: CSVRQVNNEQFF; CDR3 DNA: TGCAGCGTACGCCAGGTAAACAATGAGCAGTTCTTC
D gene: TRBD2; J gene: TRBJ2-7; CDR3 length: 16; V gene: TRBV5-6; clone size: many; CDR3 protein: CASSLTGREWSYEQYF; CDR3 DNA: TGTGCCAGCAGCTTGACGGGGCGGGAGTGGTCCTACGAGCAGTACTTC
D gene: TRBD2; J gene: TRBJ2-1; CDR3 length: 14; V gene: TRBV29-1; clone size: many; CDR3 protein: CSVELAGAYNEQFF; CDR3 DNA: TGCAGCGTCGAACTAGCGGGAGCTTACAATGAGCAGTTCTTC
D gene: .; J gene: TRBJ2-7; CDR3 length: 15; V gene: TRBV4-1; clone size: many; CDR3 protein: CASSQLQGYSYEQYF; CDR3 DNA: TGCGCCAGCAGCCAATTACAGGGATACTCCTACGAGCAGTACTTC
D gene: TRBD1; J gene: TRBJ2-1; CDR3 length: 17; V gene: TRBV14; clone size: few; CDR3 protein: CASSQGQGIVRNNEQFF; CDR3 DNA: TGTGCCAGCAGCCAAGGACAGGGGATTGTGAGGAACAATGAGCAGTTCTTC
D gene: .; J gene: TRBJ2-5; CDR3 length: 13; V gene: TRBV28; clone size: .; CDR3 protein: CASSFAVQETQYF; CDR3 DNA: TGTGCCAGCAGTTTTGCGGTTCAAGAGACCCAGTACTTC